The 4 T cell receptor beta chains presented below share a single source sample, sequenced in a study of CD4+ T cells in melanoma. Profiled with immunoSEQ multiplex PCR; TCRdb holds only in-frame clones, not every one. This sample carries 15,000 to 20,000 clones, about 80% of them seen once, and the ten largest clones take around 5.1%. The material sequenced was cells from a culture (not recorded whether cultured in vitro). The receptors originated from a human donor with melanoma.

The chain employs TRBV7-8 and TRBJ2-2; no clear D gene. Looked up from germline, CDR1 is SGHVS and CDR2 is FQNEAQ. V was trimmed by 0 bases and J by 7 bases, leaving 3 bases between them. There are 12 residues in the CDR3. CDR3 residues: CASSLANGELFF. CDR3 coding DNA: TGTGCCAGCAGCTTAGCGAACGGGGAGCTGTTTTTT. The complete variable domain, with remaining parts taken from reference TRBV7-8 and TRBJ2-2, reads GAGVSQSPRYKVAKRGQDVALRCDPISGHVSLFWYQQALGQGPEFLTYFQNEAQLDKSGLPSDRFFAERPEGSVSTLKIQRTQQEDSAVYLCASSLANGELFFGEGSRLTVL.

This clone occurred once. The DNA of the CDR3 is TGTGCCAGCTCACCACGCTCGCCGGGGGGGCAGTCCAATGAGCAGTTCTTC. This encodes CASSPRSPGGQSNEQFF. The rearrangement joins TRBV18 to TRBJ2-1; 8 bases align to TRBD2. Germline V gene data show CDR1 as KGHSH and CDR2 as LQKENI. The CDR3 has 17 residues. V shed 1 base and J 6 bases; nucleotides not matched to a gene: 11.

This clone was seen only once. CDR3 DNA sequence: TGTGCCAGTAGGGCGGTACAGGTCGGGTCGGAGACCCAGTACTTC. Protein: CASRAVQVGSETQYF. V and J are TRBV19 and TRBJ2-5; D perhaps matches TRBD1 (5 bases). The CDR3 is made up of 15 amino acids. The germline gives CDR1 LNHDA, CDR2 SQIVND (reference sequence). Trimming removed 6 bases from V and 5 bases from J, with 19 bases in between. The variable domain in full, with the rest retrieved from reference TRBV19 and TRBJ2-5, is DGGITQSPKYLFRKEGQNVTLSCEQNLNHDAMYWYRQDPGQGLRLIYYSQIVNDFQKGDIAEGYSVSREKKESFPLTVTSAQKNPTAFYLCASRAVQVGSETQYFGPGTRLLVL.

CDR3 in DNA: TGCAGTGCTCCCGGGGGGGCCACGCAGTACTTC. Its protein is CSAPGGATQYF. The chain carries TRBV20-1 and TRBJ2-7, with 8 positions matching TRBD2. The CDR3 extends over 11 amino acids. Trimming removed 5 bases from V and 9 bases from J; junction bases left unmatched: 6. Germline loops: CDR1 DFQATT, CDR2 SNEGSKA (reference sequence).